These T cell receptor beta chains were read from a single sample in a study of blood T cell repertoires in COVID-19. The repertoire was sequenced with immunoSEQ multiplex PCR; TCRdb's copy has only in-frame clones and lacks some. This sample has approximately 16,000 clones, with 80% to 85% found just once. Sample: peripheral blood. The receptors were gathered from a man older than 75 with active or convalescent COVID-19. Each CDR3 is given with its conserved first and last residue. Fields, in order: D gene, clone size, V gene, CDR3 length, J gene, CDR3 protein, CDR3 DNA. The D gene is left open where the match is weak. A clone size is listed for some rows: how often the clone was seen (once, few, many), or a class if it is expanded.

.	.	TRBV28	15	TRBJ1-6	CASRRGFSYNSPLHF	TGTGCCAGCAGGCGGGGGTTCTCCTATAATTCACCCCTCCACTTT
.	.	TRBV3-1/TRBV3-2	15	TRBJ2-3	CASSHPTGTSDTQYF	TGTGCCAGCAGCCACCCAACAGGGACGTCAGATACGCAGTATTTT
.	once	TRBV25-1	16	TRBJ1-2	CASSEAGGESDYGYTF	TGTGCCAGCAGTGAAGCGGGGGGGGAAAGTGACTATGGCTACACCTTC
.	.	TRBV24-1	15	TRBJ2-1	CATSIKSGLGNEQFF	TGTGCCACCAGTATAAAGTCAGGCCTTGGGAATGAGCAGTTCTTC
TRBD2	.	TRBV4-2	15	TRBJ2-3	CASSLGEGYTDTQYF	TGTGCCAGCAGTCTGGGGGAGGGGTACACAGATACGCAGTATTTT
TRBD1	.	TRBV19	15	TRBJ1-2	CASSAQKGTVYGYTF	TGTGCCAGTAGTGCTCAAAAGGGGACAGTCTATGGCTACACCTTC
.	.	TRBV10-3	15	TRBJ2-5	CAISGGPLEQETQYF	TGTGCCATCAGTGGTGGCCCTCTGGAGCAAGAGACCCAGTACTTC
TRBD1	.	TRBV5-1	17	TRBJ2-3	CASSLARDSSATDTQYF	TGCGCCAGCAGCTTGGCCCGGGACAGTTCTGCCACAGATACGCAGTATTTT
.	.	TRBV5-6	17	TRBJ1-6	CASSLWQASSYNSPLHF	TGTGCCAGCAGCTTGTGGCAGGCAAGCTCCTATAATTCACCCCTCCACTTT
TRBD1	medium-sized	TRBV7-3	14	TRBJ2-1	CASSWGQGDNEQFF	TGTGCCAGCAGCTGGGGACAGGGTGACAATGAGCAGTTCTTC
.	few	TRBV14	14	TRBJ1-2	CASSQGGQRDNHTF	TGTGCCAGCAGCCAAGGGGGACAACGGGACAATCACACCTTC
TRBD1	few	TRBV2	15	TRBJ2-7	CASSATGTGFHEQYF	TGTGCCAGCAGTGCCACCGGGACAGGGTTCCACGAGCAGTACTTC
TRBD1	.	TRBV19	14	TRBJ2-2	CASRGTGVAGELFF	TGTGCCAGTAGGGGGACAGGGGTGGCCGGGGAGCTGTTTTTT
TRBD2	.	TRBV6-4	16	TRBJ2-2	CASSSAGGRNTGELFF	TGTGCCAGCAGCAGCGCGGGGGGTCGGAACACCGGGGAGCTGTTTTTT
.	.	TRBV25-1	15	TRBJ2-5	CASSSATGARGTQYF	TGTGCCAGCAGTAGTGCCACAGGGGCGCGGGGGACCCAGTACTTC
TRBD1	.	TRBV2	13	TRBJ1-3	CASGTDRGNTIYF	TGTGCCAGCGGCACCGACAGGGGGAACACCATATATTTT
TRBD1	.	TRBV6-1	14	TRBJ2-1	CASSESGTVERKFF	TGTGCCAGCAGTGAATCGGGGACAGTCGAGCGAAAGTTCTTC
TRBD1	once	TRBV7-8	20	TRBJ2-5	CASSEHLVGATGNGEETQYF	TGTGCCAGCAGCGAACACCTGGTGGGGGCGACAGGGAATGGGGAAGAGACCCAGTACTTC
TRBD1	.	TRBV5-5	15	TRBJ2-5	CASSLGTGGSETQYF	TGTGCCAGCAGCTTGGGCACAGGGGGTTCAGAGACCCAGTACTTC
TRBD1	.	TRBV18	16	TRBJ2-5	CASSPTTGGSGETQYF	TGTGCCAGCTCACCAACGACAGGGGGGAGTGGAGAGACCCAGTACTTC
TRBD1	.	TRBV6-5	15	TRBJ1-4	CASTQGSDSNEKLFF	TGTGCCAGCACACAGGGGTCCGACTCCAATGAAAAACTGTTTTTT
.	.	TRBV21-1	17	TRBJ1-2	CAVLLRTRGGGFYGYTF	TGTGCCGTATTACTAAGAACCCGTGGCGGCGGTTTCTATGGCTACACCTTC
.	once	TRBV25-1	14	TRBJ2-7	CASTGQGSSYEQYF	TGTGCCAGCACCGGTCAGGGTAGCTCCTACGAGCAGTACTTC
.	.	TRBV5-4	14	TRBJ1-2	CASSLYQRNYGYTF	TGTGCCAGCAGCTTGTACCAACGGAACTATGGCTACACCTTC
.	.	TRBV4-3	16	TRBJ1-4	CASSDHPGAANEKLFF	TGCGCCAGCAGTGACCATCCAGGGGCCGCTAATGAAAAACTGTTTTTT
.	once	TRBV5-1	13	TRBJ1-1	CASSTGHNTEAFF	TGCGCCAGCAGCACCGGACATAACACTGAAGCTTTCTTT
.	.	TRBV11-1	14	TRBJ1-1	CASSFQTGNTEAFF	TGTGCCAGCAGCTTCCAGACAGGGAACACTGAAGCTTTCTTT
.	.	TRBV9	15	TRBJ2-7	CASSVDGGLPYEQYF	TGTGCCAGCAGCGTCGACGGGGGGCTCCCCTACGAGCAGTACTTC
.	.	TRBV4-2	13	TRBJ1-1	CASTPRGDTEAFF	TGTGCCAGCACCCCTCGGGGGGACACTGAAGCTTTCTTT
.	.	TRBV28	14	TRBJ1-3	CASSGPGSGNTIYF	TGTGCCAGCAGTGGCCCAGGGTCGGGAAACACCATATATTTT
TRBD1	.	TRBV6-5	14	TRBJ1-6	CASSSDRGLSPLHF	TGTGCCAGCAGTTCAGACAGGGGGCTTTCACCCCTCCACTTT
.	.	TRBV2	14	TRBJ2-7	CASTGISGSYEQYF	TGTGCCAGCACCGGAATTAGCGGCTCCTACGAGCAGTACTTC
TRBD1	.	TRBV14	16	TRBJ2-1	CASSSYGDRAYNEQFF	TGTGCCAGCAGCTCCTACGGGGACAGGGCCTACAATGAGCAGTTCTTC
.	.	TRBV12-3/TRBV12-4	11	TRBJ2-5	CASSFRETQYF	TGTGCCAGCAGTTTTCGGGAGACCCAGTACTTC
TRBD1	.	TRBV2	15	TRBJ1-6	CASSAEPGGASPLHF	TGTGCCAGCAGTGCAGAGCCAGGGGGCGCGTCACCCCTCCACTTT
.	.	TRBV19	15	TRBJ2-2	CASSIGLLVTGELFF	TGTGCCAGTAGTATAGGTCTCTTAGTCACCGGGGAGCTGTTTTTT
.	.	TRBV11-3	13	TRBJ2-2	CASSPRIPGELFF	TGTGCCAGCAGCCCGAGAATACCCGGGGAGCTGTTTTTT
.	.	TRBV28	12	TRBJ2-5	CASSLLYETQYF	TGTGCCAGCAGTTTGTTGTATGAGACCCAGTACTTC
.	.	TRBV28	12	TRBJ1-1	CASSLSNTEAFF	TGTGCCAGCAGTTTATCTAACACTGAAGCTTTCTTT
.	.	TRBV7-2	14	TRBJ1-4	CASSSRPGQEKLFF	TGTGCCAGCAGCTCGAGACCGGGACAAGAAAAACTGTTTTTT
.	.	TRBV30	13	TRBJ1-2	CAGLRPFINGYTF	TGTGCCGGGTTGAGGCCCTTTATTAATGGCTACACCTTC
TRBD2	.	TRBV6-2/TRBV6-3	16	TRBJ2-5	CASSYLGLAPQETQYF	TGTGCCAGCAGTTACTTGGGACTAGCGCCGCAAGAGACCCAGTACTTC
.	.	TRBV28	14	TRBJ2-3	CASSLAPGTDTQYF	TGTGCCAGCAGTTTGGCTCCTGGCACAGATACGCAGTATTTT
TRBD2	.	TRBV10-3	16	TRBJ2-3	CATPPGGLAGSDTQYF	TGTGCCACCCCGCCGGGGGGACTAGCGGGGTCAGATACGCAGTATTTT
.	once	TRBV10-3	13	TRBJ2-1	CAIWGPPYNEQFF	TGTGCCATCTGGGGGCCCCCCTACAATGAGCAGTTCTTC
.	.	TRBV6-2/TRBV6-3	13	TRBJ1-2	CASSYSQGKGYTF	TGTGCCAGCAGTTACTCTCAGGGAAAGGGCTACACCTTC
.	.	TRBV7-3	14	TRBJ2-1	CASSLRVHDNEQFF	TGTGCCAGCAGCTTAAGAGTGCACGACAATGAGCAGTTCTTC
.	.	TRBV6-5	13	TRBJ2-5	CASSSTRIETQYF	TGTGCCAGCAGTTCGACTAGAATCGAGACCCAGTACTTC
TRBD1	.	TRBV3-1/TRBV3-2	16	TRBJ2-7	CASSQALLDRSYEQYF	TGTGCCAGCAGCCAGGCCCTCCTGGACAGGTCCTACGAGCAGTACTTC
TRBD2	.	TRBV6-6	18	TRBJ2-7	CASSRSGTSGGRIYEQYF	TGTGCCAGCAGTCGCTCCGGGACTAGCGGGGGCAGAATCTACGAGCAGTACTTC
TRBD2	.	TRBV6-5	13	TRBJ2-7	CASRNLAGVEQYF	TGTGCCAGCAGGAACCTAGCGGGGGTCGAGCAGTACTTC
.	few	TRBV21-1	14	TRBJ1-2	CASSKEGANYGYTF	TGTGCCAGCAGCAAAGAGGGAGCTAACTATGGCTACACCTTC